The 18 T cell receptor beta chains below come from one sample, sequenced in a study of beta chain features in type 1 diabetes. The study, taken as a whole, reports: Type 1 diabetes patients had moderately but significantly shorter TCRB CDR3s in all four CD4+ subsets.

Antigen specificity for these receptors is unknown. Expressed TCRB transcripts were sequenced, since all the RNA that had been isolated was reverse transcribed. The data were produced by immunoSEQ multiplex PCR, yet TCRdb's version contains in-frame clones alone and is incomplete. The sample contains around 160,000 clones, approximately 9.1% of which appear only once. Sequencing used central memory CD4+ T cells from blood. The receptors were sampled from a woman in her twenties or thirties with type 1 diabetes.

V usage is TRBV7-9 and J usage is TRBJ2-7; 8 positions match TRBD2. J was trimmed by 3 bases and V by 7 bases; bases with no gene match: 5. From germline, CDR1 is SEHNR and CDR2 FQNEAQ (reference sequence). The CDR3 is 13 residues long. Written as DNA, the CDR3 is TGTGCCAGCAAACCTAGCGGGCTCTACGAGCAGTACTTC. Its translation: CASKPSGLYEQYF.

The sample holds a few counts of this clone. This sequence joins TRBV2 and TRBJ1-1; D may be TRBD1 (6 bases). The CDR3 loop spans 13 amino acids. Germline CDR1 SNHLY, CDR2 FYNNEI. The V end was cut by 3 bases, the J end by 7 bases, with 12 bases between. The CDR3 nucleotides read TGTGCCAGCAGTGATGGGGACACCCTTGAAGCTTTCTTT. Residues: CASSDGDTLEAFF.

The chain uses TRBV30 and TRBJ1-5; possibly TRBD1 for D (6 bases). Between the trimmed V and J ends, which lost 2 bases and 2 bases, there was a span of 10 bases. Germline CDR1 GTSNPN, CDR2 SVGIG (reference sequence). The CDR3 runs 14 residues. For the CDR3, the DNA is TGTGCCTGGAGTAACAGGGCGGGCAATCAGCCCCAGCATTTT. Translation: CAWSNRAGNQPQHF.

V usage is TRBV19 and J usage is TRBJ2-2; 7 bases match TRBD1. V dropped 6 bases and J dropped 1; count of bases not matched to a gene: 5. The V gene's germline CDR1 is LNHDA and CDR2 SQIVND (reference sequence). The CDR3 runs 15 residues. Written as DNA, the CDR3 is TGTGCCAGTAGAAGACAGGGTTTGAACACCGGGGAGCTGTTTTTT. It encodes CASRRQGLNTGELFF.

This clone occurred a few times. The chain is built from TRBV18 and TRBJ1-1, with D possibly being TRBD1 (5 bases). From germline, CDR1 is KGHSH and CDR2 LQKENI. This CDR3 contains 13 residues. The V end was cut by 11 bases, the J end by 0 bases, with 13 bases between. In nucleotides, the CDR3 is TGTGCCGGTCGGGCGGACATGAACACTGAAGCTTTCTTT. This encodes CAGRADMNTEAFF.

J is TRBJ2-7 and V is TRBV18; 7 nucleotides line up with TRBD2. The CDR3 runs 14 residues. V shed 3 bases and J 1 base; nucleotides not matched to a gene: 3. Germline-derived CDR1 and CDR2 are KGHSH and LQKENI. The CDR3 region is CASSPGGASYEQYF. CDR3 nucleotides: TGTGCCAGCTCACCGGGAGGGGCATCCTACGAGCAGTACTTC.

This clone was counted only a few times. This sample includes further DNA sequences coding for the same CDR3. The chain links TRBV18 to TRBJ1-1; no firm D call. This CDR3 is built from 13 residues. V lost 2 bases and J lost 1, with 5 bases in between. The germline gives CDR1 KGHSH, CDR2 LQKENI. CDR3 nucleotides: TGTGCCAGCTCACCAGGGAGGAACACTGAAGCTTTCTTT. Its protein is CASSPGRNTEAFF.

V gene TRBV11-2 combines with J gene TRBJ2-1; TRBD2 might be the D (5 bases). Germline values: CDR1 SGHAT, CDR2 FQNNGV. The CDR3 contains 12 residues. Trimming pared 4 bases from V and 9 bases from J, leaving 10 bases between. CDR3 DNA: TGTGCCAGCAGCTCACTAGGCCTTGAGCAGTTCTTC. It encodes CASSSLGLEQFF.

The chain joins TRBV30 to TRBJ1-2; maybe TRBD1 (6 bases). Trimming shortened V by 2 bases and J by 0 bases, and 10 bases separated the two germline ends. Germline values: CDR1 GTSNPN, CDR2 SVGIG (reference sequence). The CDR3 extends over 14 amino acids. The chain's CDR3 is CAWSTGRTNYGYTF. CDR3 bases: TGTGCCTGGAGTACAGGGAGAACTAACTATGGCTACACCTTC.

This clone has just a few counts. At the DNA level, this CDR3 is encoded by other sequences in the same sample as well. The V gene is TRBV27, the J gene TRBJ1-2; D is ambiguous. The V end lost 5 bases, the J end lost 1 base, and 8 bases lay between the germline ends. Germline V gene data show CDR1 as MNHEY and CDR2 as SMNVEV (reference sequence). CDR3 size: 13 residues. CDR3 DNA: TGTGCCAGCAGTCTACAGATTAACTATGGCTACACCTTC. This encodes CASSLQINYGYTF.

V usage is TRBV19 and J usage is TRBJ2-1, with 7 bases lining up with TRBD2. In germline, CDR1 is LNHDA, CDR2 SQIVND (reference sequence). The length of the CDR3 is 15 residues. With 4 bases clipped from V and 2 bases from J, the junction kept 5 bases outside the gene matches. CDR3 coding DNA: TGTGCCAGTAGTACTTACGGGACTACCTACAATGAGCAGTTCTTC. It translates to CASSTYGTTYNEQFF.

This chain links TRBV5-1 with TRBJ2-5; maybe TRBD2 (6 bases). The CDR3 contains 15 residues. Germline CDR1 and CDR2: SGHRS and YFSETQ. The V gene lost 3 bases and the J gene lost 1 base, with 13 bases spanning the gap. For the CDR3, the DNA is TGCGCCAGCAGCTGGCGGGGTGACTTCCAAGAGACCCAGTACTTC. This sequence encodes CASSWRGDFQETQYF.

This clone has only a few counts. The chain links TRBV18 to TRBJ2-7; tentatively, D is TRBD1 (6 bases). Germline-derived CDR1 and CDR2 are KGHSH and LQKENI. Trimming took off 5 bases at V and 6 bases at J, with 17 bases between the two ends. CDR3 size: 14 residues. As DNA, the CDR3 is TGTGCCAGCTCAAGCAATATTCAGGGGCGCGAGCAGTACTTC. It specifies CASSSNIQGREQYF.

This clone was counted between two and nine times. The chain combines TRBV11-2 with TRBJ1-2; D is ambiguous. The CDR3 length is 11 residues. Germline V gene lookup returns CDR1 SGHAT and CDR2 FQNNGV. The ends were cut back, 5 bases at V and 4 bases at J, with 5 bases in the middle. CDR3 nucleotide sequence: TGTGCCAGCAGCCCAGGCTATGGCTACACCTTC. It is translated as CASSPGYGYTF.

The chain has TRBV29-1 and TRBJ1-4, with 9 bases fitting TRBD1. Unmatched junction bases numbered 5, after V lost 7 bases and J lost 8 bases. The CDR3 runs to 12 residues. Germline CDR1 SQVTM, CDR2 ANQGSEA. For the CDR3, the DNA is TGCAGCGCCATACAGGGGGCGGAAAAACTGTTTTTT. Protein: CSAIQGAEKLFF.

The chain combines TRBV29-1 with TRBJ2-3, with 13 bases aligning to TRBD2. J lost 0 bases, V lost 6 bases, and 3 bases had no gene match. The CDR3 totals 15 residues. Looked up from germline, CDR1 is SQVTM and CDR2 is ANQGSEA. The CDR3 DNA reads TGCAGCGTGGGGACTAGCGGGGACAGCACAGATACGCAGTATTTT. Residues: CSVGTSGDSTDTQYF.

This clone was detected ten times or more. The chain joins TRBV27 to TRBJ2-5; D possibly corresponds to TRBD1 (6 bases). Trimming stripped 6 bases from V and 5 bases from J, with 19 bases between. The germline V gene encodes CDR1 MNHEY and CDR2 SMNVEV (reference sequence). There are 15 residues in the CDR3. In nucleotides, the CDR3 is TGTGCCAGCAGCCTTCAGGGGCGTCAACGGGAGACCCAGTACTTC. The encoded protein is CASSLQGRQRETQYF.

This clone occurred a few times. The V and J genes are TRBV7-6 and TRBJ2-1, with 7 nucleotides matching TRBD2. CDR3 length: 15 residues. V lost 1 base to trimming and J lost 5 bases; unmatched junction nucleotides: 5. Germline CDR1 and CDR2: SGHVS and FNYEAQ. CDR3 in amino acids: CASSLVTSVDNEQFF. The DNA of the CDR3 is TGTGCCAGCAGCTTAGTTACTAGCGTAGACAATGAGCAGTTCTTC.